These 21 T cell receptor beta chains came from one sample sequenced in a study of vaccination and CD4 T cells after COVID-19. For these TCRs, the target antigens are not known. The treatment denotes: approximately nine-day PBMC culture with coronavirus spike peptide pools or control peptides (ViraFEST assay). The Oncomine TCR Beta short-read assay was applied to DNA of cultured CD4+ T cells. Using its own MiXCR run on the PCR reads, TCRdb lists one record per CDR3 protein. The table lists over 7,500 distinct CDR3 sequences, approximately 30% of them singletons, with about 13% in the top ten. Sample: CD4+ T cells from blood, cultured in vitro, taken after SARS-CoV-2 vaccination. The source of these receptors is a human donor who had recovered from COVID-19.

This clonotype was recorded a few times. This CDR3 reads CSARDTTPGTNPYEQYF. For the CDR3, the DNA is TGCAGTGCTAGAGACACCACCCCGGGGACCAACCCCTACGAGCAGTACTTC. V is TRBV20-1 and J is TRBJ2-7; D possibly matches TRBD1 or TRBD2 (5 bases each). CDR3 length: 17 amino acids. Germline loops: CDR1 DFQATT, CDR2 SNEGSKA (reference sequence). With 0 bases removed from V and 2 bases from J, the gap between germline ends came to 20 bases.

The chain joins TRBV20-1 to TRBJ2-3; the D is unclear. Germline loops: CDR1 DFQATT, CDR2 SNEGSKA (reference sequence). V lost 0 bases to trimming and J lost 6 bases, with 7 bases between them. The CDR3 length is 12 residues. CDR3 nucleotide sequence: TGCAGTGCTAGAGACCGCCTGGATACGCAGTATTTT. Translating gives CSARDRLDTQYF.

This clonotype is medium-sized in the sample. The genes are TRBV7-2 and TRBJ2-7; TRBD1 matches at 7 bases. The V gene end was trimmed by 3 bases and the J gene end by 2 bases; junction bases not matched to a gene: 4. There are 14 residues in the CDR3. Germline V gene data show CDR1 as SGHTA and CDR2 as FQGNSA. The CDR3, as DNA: TGTGCCAGCAGCTTGGGACAGCAAACCTACGAGCAGTACTTC. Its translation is CASSLGQQTYEQYF.

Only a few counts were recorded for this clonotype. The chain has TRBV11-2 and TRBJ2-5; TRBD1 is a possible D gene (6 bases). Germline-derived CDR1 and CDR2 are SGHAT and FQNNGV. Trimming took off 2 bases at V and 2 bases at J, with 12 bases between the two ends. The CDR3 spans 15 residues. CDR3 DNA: TGTGCCAGCAGCTTATTTGGGACACAGCAAGAGACCCAGTACTTC. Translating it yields CASSLFGTQQETQYF.

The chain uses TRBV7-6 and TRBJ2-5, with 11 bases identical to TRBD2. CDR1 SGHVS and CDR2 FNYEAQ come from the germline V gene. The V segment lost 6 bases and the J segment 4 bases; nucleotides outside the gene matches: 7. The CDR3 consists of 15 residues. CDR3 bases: TGTGCCAGCAGTTCGACTAGCGGGATGGTAGAGACCCAGTACTTC. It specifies CASSSTSGMVETQYF.

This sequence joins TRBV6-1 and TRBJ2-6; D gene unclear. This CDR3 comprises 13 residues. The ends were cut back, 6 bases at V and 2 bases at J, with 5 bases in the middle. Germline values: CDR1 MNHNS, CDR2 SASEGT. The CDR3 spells CASSRTGANVLTF. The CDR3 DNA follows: TGTGCCAGCAGCAGAACTGGGGCCAACGTCCTGACTTTC.

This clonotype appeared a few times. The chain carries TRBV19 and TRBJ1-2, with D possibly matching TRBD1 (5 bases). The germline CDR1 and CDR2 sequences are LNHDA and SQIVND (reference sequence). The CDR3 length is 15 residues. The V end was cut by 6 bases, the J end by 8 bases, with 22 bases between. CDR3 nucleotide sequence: TGTGCCAGTAGAACCCGCCCGGGACGCTCCCGGGGCTACACCTTC. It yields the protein CASRTRPGRSRGYTF.

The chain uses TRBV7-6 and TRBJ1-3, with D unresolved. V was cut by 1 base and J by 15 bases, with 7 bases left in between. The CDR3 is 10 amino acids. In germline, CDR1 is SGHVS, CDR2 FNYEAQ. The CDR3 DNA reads TGTGCCAGCAGCTTAGAGGGTCGATATTTT. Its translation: CASSLEGRYF.

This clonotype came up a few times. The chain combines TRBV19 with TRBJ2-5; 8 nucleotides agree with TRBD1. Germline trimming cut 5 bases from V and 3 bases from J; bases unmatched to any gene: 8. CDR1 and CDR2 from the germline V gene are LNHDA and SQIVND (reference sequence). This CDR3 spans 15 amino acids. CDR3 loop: CASSAKTGVEETQYF. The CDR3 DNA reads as TGTGCCAGTAGTGCAAAGACAGGGGTCGAAGAGACCCAGTACTTC.

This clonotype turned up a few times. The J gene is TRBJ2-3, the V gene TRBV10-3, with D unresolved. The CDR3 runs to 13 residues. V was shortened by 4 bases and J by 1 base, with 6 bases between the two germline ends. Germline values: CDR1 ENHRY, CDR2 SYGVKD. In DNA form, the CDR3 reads TGTGCCATCAGTGGCTGGGGCACAGATACGCAGTATTTT. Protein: CAISGWGTDTQYF.

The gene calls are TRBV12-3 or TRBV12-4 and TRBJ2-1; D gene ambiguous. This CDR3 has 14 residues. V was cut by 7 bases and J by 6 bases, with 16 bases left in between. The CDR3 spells CASTPLETRNEQFF. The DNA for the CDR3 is TGTGCCAGCACCCCCCTCGAGACTCGCAATGAGCAGTTCTTC.

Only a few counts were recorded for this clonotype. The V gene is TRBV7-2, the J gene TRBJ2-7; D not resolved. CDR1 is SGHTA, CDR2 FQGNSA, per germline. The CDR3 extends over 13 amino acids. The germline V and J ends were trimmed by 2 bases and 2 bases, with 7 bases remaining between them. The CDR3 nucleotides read TGTGCCAGCAGCTTACCCGGCCCCTACGAGCAGTACTTC. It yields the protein CASSLPGPYEQYF.

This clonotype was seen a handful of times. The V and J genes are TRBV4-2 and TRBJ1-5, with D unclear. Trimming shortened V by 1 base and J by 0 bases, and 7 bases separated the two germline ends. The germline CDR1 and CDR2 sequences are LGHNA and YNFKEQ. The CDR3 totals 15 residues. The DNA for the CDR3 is TGTGCCAGCAGCCAAGCGGTCAGTAGCAATCAGCCCCAGCATTTT. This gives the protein CASSQAVSSNQPQHF.

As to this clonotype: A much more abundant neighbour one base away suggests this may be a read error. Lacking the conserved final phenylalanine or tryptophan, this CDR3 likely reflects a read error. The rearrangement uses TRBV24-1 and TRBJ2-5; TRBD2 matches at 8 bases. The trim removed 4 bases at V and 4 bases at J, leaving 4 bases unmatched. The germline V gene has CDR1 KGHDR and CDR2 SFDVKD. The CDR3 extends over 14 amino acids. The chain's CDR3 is CATSDYGGVETQYS. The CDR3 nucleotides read TGTGCCACCAGTGACTACGGGGGGGTAGAGACCCAGTACTCC.

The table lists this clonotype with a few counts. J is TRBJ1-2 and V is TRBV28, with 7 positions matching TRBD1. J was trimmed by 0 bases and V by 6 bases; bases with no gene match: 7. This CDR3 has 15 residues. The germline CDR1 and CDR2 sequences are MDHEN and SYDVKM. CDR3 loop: CASSSTGATNYGYTF. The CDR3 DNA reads TGTGCCAGCAGCTCCACAGGGGCCACTAACTATGGCTACACCTTC.

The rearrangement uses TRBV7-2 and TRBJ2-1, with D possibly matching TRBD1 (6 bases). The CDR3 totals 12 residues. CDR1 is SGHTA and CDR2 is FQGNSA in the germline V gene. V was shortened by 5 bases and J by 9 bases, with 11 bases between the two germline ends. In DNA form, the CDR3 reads TGTGCCAGCAGCCTGACAGGATCTGAGCAGTTCTTC. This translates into CASSLTGSEQFF.

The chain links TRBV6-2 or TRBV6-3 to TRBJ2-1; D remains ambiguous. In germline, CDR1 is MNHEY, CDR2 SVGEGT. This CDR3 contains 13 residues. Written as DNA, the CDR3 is TGTGGAAAGAAACGGCCCGGGTACAATGAGCAGTTCTTC. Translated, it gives CGKKRPGYNEQFF.

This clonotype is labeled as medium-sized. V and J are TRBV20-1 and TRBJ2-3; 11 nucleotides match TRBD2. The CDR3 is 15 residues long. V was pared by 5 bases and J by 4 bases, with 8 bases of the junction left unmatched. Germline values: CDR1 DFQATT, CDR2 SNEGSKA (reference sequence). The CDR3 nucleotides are TGCAGTGCTCCTCATAGCGGGAGGGCCGCAGATACGCAGTATTTT. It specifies CSAPHSGRAADTQYF.

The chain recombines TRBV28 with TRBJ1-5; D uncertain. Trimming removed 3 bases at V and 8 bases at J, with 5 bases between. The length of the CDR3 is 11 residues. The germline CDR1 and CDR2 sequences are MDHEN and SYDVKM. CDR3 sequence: CASSLREPQHF. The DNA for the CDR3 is TGTGCCAGCAGTTTGAGAGAGCCCCAGCATTTT.

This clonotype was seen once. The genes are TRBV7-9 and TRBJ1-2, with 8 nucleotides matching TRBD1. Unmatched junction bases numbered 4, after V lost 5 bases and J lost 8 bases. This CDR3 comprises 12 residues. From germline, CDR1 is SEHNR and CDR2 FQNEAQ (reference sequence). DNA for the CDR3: TGTGCCAGCAGCCAGGGGGCGGGGGGCTACACCTTC. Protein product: CASSQGAGGYTF.

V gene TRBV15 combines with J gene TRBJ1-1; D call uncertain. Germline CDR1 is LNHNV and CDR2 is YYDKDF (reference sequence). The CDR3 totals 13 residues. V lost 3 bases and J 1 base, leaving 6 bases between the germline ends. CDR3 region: CATSRDQNTEAFF. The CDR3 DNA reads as TGTGCCACCAGCAGGGACCAGAACACTGAAGCTTTCTTT.